This T cell receptor beta chain is from a study of T-cell reconstitution after alpha-beta-depleted transplantation in children. Study-wide results and limits: Expanded graft clones, several hundred of them, were reportedly the source of alpha-beta T cells about two months after transplant. Newly produced T cells mostly provided counts and TCRbeta diversity after one year, as hyperexpanded clones declined. For some patients, TCRbeta diversity was high at day 60 because of recipient T cells and thymic progenitors that survived.

This sample's TCRbeta library carried unique molecular identifier barcodes. MiXCR, run by TCRdb on the PCR reads, gives a single entry per CDR3 protein. The data show 200,000 or so distinct CDR3 sequences, just under 6.5% seen once. Germline-derived CDR1 and CDR2 are LGHDT and YNNKEL (reference sequence). The CDR3 runs to 17 residues. V gave up 0 bases and J gave up 5 bases; unmatched junction bases: 9. A remark on this clonotype: Its antigen is unknown.

Sequencing used PBMCs, obtained before TCRalphabeta/CD19-depleted stem cell transplant. The V call is TRBV3-1, the J call TRBJ2-3; 9 nucleotides match TRBD2. The clonotype originates from a girl under three years old with combined immunodeficiency, due to receive a stem cell transplant. The CDR3 sequence: CASSQEGGLAGIDTQYF. CDR3 sequence (DNA): TGTGCCAGCAGCCAAGAAGGCGGTCTAGCGGGGATAGATACGCAGTATTTT.